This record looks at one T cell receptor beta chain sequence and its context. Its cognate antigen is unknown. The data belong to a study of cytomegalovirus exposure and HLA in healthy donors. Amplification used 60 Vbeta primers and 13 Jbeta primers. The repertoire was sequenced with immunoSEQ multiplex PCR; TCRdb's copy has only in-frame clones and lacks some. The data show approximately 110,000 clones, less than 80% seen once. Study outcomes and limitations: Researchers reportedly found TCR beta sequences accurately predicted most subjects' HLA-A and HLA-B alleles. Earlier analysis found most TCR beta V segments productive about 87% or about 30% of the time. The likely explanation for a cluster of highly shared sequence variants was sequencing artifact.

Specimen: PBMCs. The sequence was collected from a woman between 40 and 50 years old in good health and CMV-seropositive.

As DNA, the CDR3 is TGTGCCAGCAGTTTAACTCGGGGAGAGAGCTCCTACGAGCAGTACTTC. Amino acid sequence: CASSLTRGESSYEQYF. The genes are TRBV27 and TRBJ2-7; possibly TRBD2 for D (5 bases). Germline loops: CDR1 MNHEY, CDR2 SMNVEV (reference sequence). The CDR3 totals 16 residues. Trimming took off 2 bases at V and 0 bases at J, with 14 bases between the two ends.